This T cell receptor beta chain stems from a study of blood T cells in healthy people across ages. V dropped 6 bases and J dropped 0 bases, with 16 bases sitting between them. Germline V gene lookup returns CDR1 DFQATT and CDR2 SNEGSKA (reference sequence). The CDR3 has 15 residues. Primers used in a second PCR of about 7 to 12 cycles were a sample-barcoded 5' primer and a J-beta primer mix. TCRdb re-analysed the 5' RACE reads in MiXCR, keeping a single row per CDR3 protein. The sample comprises about 1.6 million distinct CDR3 sequences, 30% to 40% of which are singletons, and over 9% rests with the top ten.

Material for sequencing was blood. This receptor was identified in a woman in her twenties or thirties in good health. V usage is TRBV20-1 and J usage is TRBJ2-3; no reliable D call. CDR3 nucleotides: TGCAGTGCCCCGCATTCCCTATCTAGCACAGATACGCAGTATTTT. It encodes CSAPHSLSSTDTQYF.